This is a list of T cell receptor beta chains from one sample in a study of response to subunit inactivated influenza vaccine. A single record per CDR3 protein comes from TCRdb applying MiXCR to the RT-PCR reads. Found here are approximately 730,000 distinct CDR3 sequences, roughly 13% of them singletons; the top ten hold less than 9%. The material was PBMCs from blood, obtained approximately 15 days before vaccination. The receptors shown here come from a man aged 50 or older who received an inactivated influenza vaccine. Both conserved end residues are part of each CDR3. D genes are given only for firm matches. Not every row has a clone size; where given, it reads once, few, many or a size class.

CDR3aa: CASSFRGPETQYF
CDR3nt: TGTGCCAGCAGCTTCCGGGGGCCAGAGACCCAGTACTTC
j_gene: TRBJ2-5
d_gene: .
v_gene: TRBV7-2
abundance: .

CDR3aa: CASSYSMFRVRDQPQHF
CDR3nt: TGTGCCAGCAGTTACTCGATGTTCAGGGTTAGAGATCAGCCCCAGCATTTT
j_gene: TRBJ1-5
d_gene: .
v_gene: TRBV6-2/TRBV6-3
abundance: many

CDR3aa: CASSLRTSGARETQYF
CDR3nt: TGTGCCAGCAGCCTTCGGACTAGCGGGGCTCGAGAGACCCAGTACTTC
j_gene: TRBJ2-5
d_gene: TRBD2
v_gene: TRBV7-2
abundance: .

CDR3aa: CSAAQTSDTQYF
CDR3nt: TGCAGCGCTGCACAGACATCCGATACGCAGTATTTT
j_gene: TRBJ2-3
d_gene: .
v_gene: TRBV29-1
abundance: .

CDR3aa: CASSLPYGGYGGEKLFF
CDR3nt: TGTGCCAGCAGTTTACCCTACGGGGGGTATGGAGGGGAAAAACTGTTTTTT
j_gene: TRBJ1-4
d_gene: .
v_gene: TRBV28
abundance: .

CDR3aa: CASSFTPLARGTDTQYF
CDR3nt: TGTGCCAGCAGTTTCACCCCGCTAGCGAGAGGCACAGATACGCAGTATTTT
j_gene: TRBJ2-3
d_gene: .
v_gene: TRBV12-3/TRBV12-4
abundance: few

CDR3aa: CASSPGTGGLNTGELFF
CDR3nt: TGTGCCAGCAGCCCGGGGACAGGGGGTTTGAACACCGGGGAGCTGTTTTTT
j_gene: TRBJ2-2
d_gene: TRBD1
v_gene: TRBV3-1
abundance: .

CDR3aa: CASSLVWRLAGGYQETQYF
CDR3nt: TGTGCCAGCAGCTTAGTCTGGAGACTAGCGGGAGGGTACCAAGAGACCCAGTACTTC
j_gene: TRBJ2-5
d_gene: TRBD2
v_gene: TRBV11-2
abundance: .

CDR3aa: CARRGTSGRFSYNEQFF
CDR3nt: TGTGCCCGCAGGGGGACTAGCGGGAGGTTCTCCTACAATGAGCAGTTCTTC
j_gene: TRBJ2-1
d_gene: TRBD2
v_gene: TRBV6-2/TRBV6-3
abundance: .

CDR3aa: CSASDPSGTNEKLFF
CDR3nt: TGCAGTGCTAGTGACCCTAGTGGAACTAATGAAAAACTGTTTTTT
j_gene: TRBJ1-4
d_gene: .
v_gene: TRBV20-1
abundance: .

CDR3aa: CASSSRQGAPKQYF
CDR3nt: TGTGCCAGCAGCTCCCGACAGGGGGCCCCCAAGCAGTACTTC
j_gene: TRBJ2-7
d_gene: TRBD1
v_gene: TRBV7-2
abundance: .

CDR3aa: CASSQDKAPQGVDTQYF
CDR3nt: TGTGCCAGCAGCCAAGACAAGGCCCCGCAGGGGGTAGATACGCAGTATTTT
j_gene: TRBJ2-3
d_gene: TRBD1
v_gene: TRBV3-1
abundance: many

CDR3aa: CASSWTGEGGNSYEQYF
CDR3nt: TGCGCCAGCAGCTGGACAGGCGAGGGGGGAAATTCCTACGAGCAGTACTTC
j_gene: TRBJ2-7
d_gene: .
v_gene: TRBV5-1
abundance: many

CDR3aa: CASSLEAYGLAVSSYEQYF
CDR3nt: TGTGCCAGCAGCTTAGAGGCATACGGACTAGCGGTGAGCTCCTACGAGCAGTACTTC
j_gene: TRBJ2-7
d_gene: TRBD2
v_gene: TRBV11-2
abundance: few

CDR3aa: CASSHRAPRLAVISYEQYF
CDR3nt: TGTGCCAGCAGCCATCGGGCCCCCCGACTAGCGGTGATCTCCTACGAGCAGTACTTC
j_gene: TRBJ2-7
d_gene: TRBD2
v_gene: TRBV2
abundance: .